One and the same sample provided the 7 T cell receptor beta chains below, sequenced in a study of tumor-infiltrating lymphocytes in primary liver carcinoma (dated by TCRdb to between 2016 and 2019). Total RNA and DNA were co-extracted without cell sorting from approximately 20-30 mg of bulk tissue using the AllPrep DNA/RNA mini kit. Sequenced on an Illumina HiSeq 2500. A constant-region primer and ProtoScript II reverse transcriptase were used to reverse-transcribe TCRbeta-specific cDNA from roughly 0.5 ug total RNA. TCRbeta libraries were built with three nested multiplex PCR rounds, a slightly modified ARM-PCR procedure. Each of the first two PCR rounds ran for about 10 cycles and used multiplex TRBV1-TRBV30 forward primers together with a Cbeta reverse primer. TCRdb itself trimmed the public reads at Q25 with fastp, ran MiXCR and retained productive beta chains. When rows share a CDR3 protein, they turn into one entry using the most common DNA and genes. For this sample there are tens of thousands of distinct CDR3 sequences; just over 70% appear just once. The ten largest clonotypes hold around 30% of the sample.

Material for sequencing was liver tumor tissue from sampling region 5. According to the study, the label for this sample's cell subset or site signals: tumor region T5, tumor centre. These receptors were obtained from a man aged 40-49 years with primary liver carcinoma and hepatitis B virus infection.

This clonotype was counted a few times. CDR3 DNA sequence: TGTGCCAGTAGTTTTATATCCGGGACAGGGACCTCCGAGCAGTACTTC. Encoded protein: CASSFISGTGTSEQYF. The V gene is TRBV19, the J gene TRBJ2-7, with 9 nucleotides matching TRBD1. CDR1 is LNHDA and CDR2 is SQIVND in the germline V gene (reference sequence). The J segment lost 6 bases and the V segment lost 5 bases, leaving 14 bases of the junction unmatched. The CDR3 sequence is 16 residues long.

To note about this clonotype: A much larger clone is a single base away; this may be a read error. Likely a read error: the CDR3 ends without its conserved phenylalanine or tryptophan. This chain's CDR3 is CASSLLGQGNTGELFS. The DNA for the CDR3 is TGCGCCAGCAGTCTATTAGGGCAGGGGAACACCGGGGAGCTGTTTTCT. The J gene is TRBJ2-2, the V gene TRBV5-1; a possible D gene is TRBD1 (5 bases). The V and J ends lost 5 bases and 1 base respectively, with 15 bases between them. The CDR3 totals 16 residues. In germline, CDR1 is SGHRS, CDR2 YFSETQ.

This clonotype was counted ten times or more. V usage is TRBV4-1 and J usage is TRBJ2-7; 10 nucleotides align to TRBD1. Germline CDR1 reads MGHRA; CDR2 reads YSYEKL. This CDR3 has 16 amino acids. With V trimmed by 4 bases and J by 2 bases, 8 bases remained unmatched. The DNA for the CDR3 is TGCGCCAGCAGCCCACGAGGCGGACAGGGGGCCTACGAGCAGTACTTC. Its translation: CASSPRGGQGAYEQYF.

A word on this clonotype: The CDR3 does not close with the conserved phenylalanine or tryptophan, likely indicating a read error. The chain combines TRBV4-1 with TRBJ2-2; 7 nucleotides agree with TRBD1. Germline-derived CDR1 and CDR2 are MGHRA and YSYEKL. The CDR3 extends over 15 amino acids. CDR3 DNA: TGCGCCAGCAGCCTGAGACAGGGAGAAGCCGGAGAGCTGTTTTAT. It is translated as CASSLRQGEAGELFY.

A note on this clonotype: At one end the junction does not follow the germline gene, possibly because of a read error. CDR3 loop: CARSLDPFSNQSQHF. The CDR3 DNA is TGTGCCAGGAGCTTGGACCCGTTTAGCAATCAGTCCCAGCATTTT. The gene calls are TRBV5-4 and TRBJ1-5; D gene uncertain. CDR1 is SGHNT, CDR2 YYREEE, per germline (reference sequence). CDR3 length: 15 amino acids.

The CDR3 protein is CTSSKEAGGSNEQSF. As DNA, the CDR3 is TGTACCAGCAGCAAAGAGGCGGGAGGTAGCAATGAGCAGTCCTTC. This rearrangement joins TRBV21-1 to TRBJ2-1; the table's D gene call, TRBD2, was not cross checked with the DNA. TRBV21-1 is a pseudogene segment. This CDR3 is 15 amino acids long.

Note on this clonotype: Given a much more abundant clone one base away, this may be a read error. V usage is TRBV10-3 and J usage is TRBJ2-7; D tentatively fits TRBD1 or TRBD2 (5 bases each). The CDR3 spans 15 residues. V lost 4 bases and J 2 bases, leaving 15 bases between the germline ends. The germline V gene encodes CDR1 ENHRY and CDR2 SYGVKD. In DNA, the CDR3 is TGTGCCATCAGTGGGGTGGACTGGACACCCTACGAGCAGTACTTC. It translates to CAISGVDWTPYEQYF.